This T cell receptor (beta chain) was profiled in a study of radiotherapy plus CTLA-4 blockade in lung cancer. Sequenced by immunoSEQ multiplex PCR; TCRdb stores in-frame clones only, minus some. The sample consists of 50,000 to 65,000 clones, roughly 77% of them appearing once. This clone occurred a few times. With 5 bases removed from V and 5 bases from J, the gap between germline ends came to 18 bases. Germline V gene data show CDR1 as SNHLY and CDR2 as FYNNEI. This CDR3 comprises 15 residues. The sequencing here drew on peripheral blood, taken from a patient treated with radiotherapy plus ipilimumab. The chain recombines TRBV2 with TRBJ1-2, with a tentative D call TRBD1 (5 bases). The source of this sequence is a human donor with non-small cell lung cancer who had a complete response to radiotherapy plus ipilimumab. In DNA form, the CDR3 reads TGTGCCAGCAGTTCTCAGGGCCACGGACCATATGGCTACACCTTC. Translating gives CASSSQGHGPYGYTF.